This TCR beta chain originates from a study of T cell changes during pregnancy in multiple sclerosis. The repertoire was sequenced with immunoSEQ multiplex PCR; TCRdb's copy has only in-frame clones and lacks some. The table lists just under 40,000 clones, about nine tenths of them singletons. The V gene end was trimmed by 3 bases and the J gene end by 3 bases; junction bases not matched to a gene: 10. Germline V gives CDR1 KGHSH, CDR2 LQKENI. The length of the CDR3 is 16 residues. The sequence was collected from a female donor in good health, enrolled as a control in a pregnancy study. The genes are TRBV18 and TRBJ1-1; 7 positions match TRBD1. Material: CD4+ T cells from peripheral blood mononuclear cells, obtained in the first trimester of pregnancy. The CDR3 DNA is TGTGCCAGCTCACCCTTGGGACAGACCTTCCACACTGAAGCTTTCTTT. Amino acids: CASSPLGQTFHTEAFF.